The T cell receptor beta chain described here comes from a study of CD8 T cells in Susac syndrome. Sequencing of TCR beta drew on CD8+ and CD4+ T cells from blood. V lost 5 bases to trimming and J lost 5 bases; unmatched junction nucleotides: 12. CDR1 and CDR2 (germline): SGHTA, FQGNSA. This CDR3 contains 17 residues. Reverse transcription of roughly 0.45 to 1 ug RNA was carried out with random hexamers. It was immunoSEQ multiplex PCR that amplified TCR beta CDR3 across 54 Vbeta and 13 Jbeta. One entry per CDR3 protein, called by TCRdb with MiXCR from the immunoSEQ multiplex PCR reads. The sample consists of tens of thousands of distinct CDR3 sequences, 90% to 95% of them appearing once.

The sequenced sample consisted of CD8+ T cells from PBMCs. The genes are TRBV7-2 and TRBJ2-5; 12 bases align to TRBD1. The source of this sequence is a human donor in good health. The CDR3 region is CASSHYSGTGGVETQYF. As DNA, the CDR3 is TGTGCCAGCAGCCATTACTCCGGGACAGGGGGCGTCGAGACCCAGTACTTC.